What follows are 12 T cell receptor beta chains derived from one specimen sequenced in a study of STAT5B mutations in CD4+ large granular lymphocyte leukemia (dated 2022 in TCRdb). The library was built by means of the immunoSEQ multiplex PCR assay. TCRdb carries this immuneACCESS record with in-frame sequences only. Its versions omit some clonotypes, under half of them owing to an unresolved V gene in the studies checked, with the rest unexplained. The sample records tens of thousands of clones, about four fifths of which are singletons. Of the sample, approximately 0.3% is held by the ten largest clones. The specimen was CD4+ T cells from blood buffy coats. These receptors were taken from a human donor in good health.

The chain joins TRBV10-1 to TRBJ2-1; 13 bases agree with TRBD2. The CDR3 contains 18 residues. CDR1 is WNHNN, CDR2 SYGVQD, per germline (reference sequence). With 0 bases clipped from V and 4 bases from J, the junction kept 6 bases outside the gene matches. This CDR3 is CASSESTLGLAGYNEQFF. CDR3 DNA: TGCGCCAGCAGTGAGTCTACCTTGGGACTAGCGGGGTACAATGAGCAGTTCTTC.

Here the CDR3 DNA reads TGTGCCAGCAGCTTGGCAAGCGGGAGCCAAGAGACCCAGTACTTC. This codes for CASSLASGSQETQYF. The gene calls are TRBV5-4 and TRBJ2-5; 8 bases agree with TRBD2. Germline V gene data show CDR1 as SGHNT and CDR2 as YYREEE (reference sequence). The CDR3 contains 15 residues. Trimming removed 0 bases from V and 1 base from J; junction bases left unmatched: 2.

This rearrangement joins TRBV15 to TRBJ2-5; the D gene is possibly TRBD1 (5 bases). This CDR3 region has 12 residues. CDR1 is LNHNV, CDR2 YYDKDF, per germline (reference sequence). Trimming took 4 bases from V and 5 from J, leaving 8 bases between them. CDR3 nucleotides: TGTGCCACCAGCAAGGGGTATGAGACCCAGTACTTC. It codes for CATSKGYETQYF.

This sequence joins TRBV7-8 and TRBJ2-7; D possibly uses TRBD1 or TRBD2 (5 bases each). The ends were cut back, 7 bases at V and 3 bases at J, with 19 bases in the middle. CDR1 SGHVS and CDR2 FQNEAQ come from the germline V gene. The CDR3 runs 15 residues. DNA for the CDR3: TGTGCCAGCACCGTGGGGGTCTTCGCAGTCTACGAGCAGTACTTC. It encodes CASTVGVFAVYEQYF.

The V and J genes are TRBV18 and TRBJ2-7; D gene uncertain. Trimming took 0 bases from V and 2 from J, leaving 8 bases between them. Germline values: CDR1 KGHSH, CDR2 LQKENI. The CDR3 is 14 amino acids. Here the CDR3 DNA reads TGTGCCAGCTCACCACCGCAGGATCCCTACGAGCAGTACTTC. This gives the protein CASSPPQDPYEQYF.

V gene TRBV27 combines with J gene TRBJ1-4; TRBD1 might be the D (6 bases). V was shortened by 0 bases and J by 0 bases, with 17 bases between the two germline ends. Germline CDR1 reads MNHEY; CDR2 reads SMNVEV (reference sequence). The CDR3 is made up of 19 amino acids. The CDR3 DNA reads TGTGCCAGCAGTTTATCGTGGTGGGCAGGGGCTGCAACTAATGAAAAACTGTTTTTT. This gives the protein CASSLSWWAGAATNEKLFF. Full variable domain (remainder filled in from reference TRBV27 and TRBJ1-4): EAQVTQNPRYLITVTGKKLTVTCSQNMNHEYMSWYRQDPGLGLRQIYYSMNVEVTDKGDVPEGYKVSRKEKRNFPLILESPSPNQTSLYFCASSLSWWAGAATNEKLFFGSGTQLSVL.

J is TRBJ1-5 and V is TRBV6-1; D gene uncertain. Germline lookup yields CDR1 MNHNS and CDR2 SASEGT. Trimming took 10 bases from V and 7 from J, leaving 20 bases between them. The CDR3 totals 14 residues. The CDR3 reads CATNREPLGQPQHF. CDR3 coding DNA: TGTGCCACCAACAGAGAGCCCCTGGGGCAGCCCCAGCATTTT.

This clone has just a few counts. The chain combines TRBV21-1 with TRBJ2-5; the tabulated D call, TRBD2, remains unverified against the DNA. TRBV21-1 is recorded as a pseudogene. The CDR3 runs to 15 residues. The CDR3 region is CASRNLARYQETQYF. CDR3 bases: TGTGCCAGCAGAAACCTAGCGCGCTACCAAGAGACCCAGTACTTC.

This chain uses TRBV4-3 with TRBJ2-1; no reliable D call. The germline V and J ends were trimmed by 0 bases and 14 bases, with 14 bases remaining between them. The CDR3 extends over 13 amino acids. Germline V gene data show CDR1 as LGHNA and CDR2 as YSLEER. The CDR3 region is CASSQDHGYYEFF. The CDR3 nucleotides are TGCGCCAGCAGCCAAGACCACGGATATTACGAGTTCTTC.

In nucleotides, the CDR3 is TGTGCCAGCAGCTGGGACAGGGGTAACACTGAAGCTTTCTTT. This translates into CASSWDRGNTEAFF. The chain joins TRBV7-2 to TRBJ1-1, with TRBD1 matching 10 bases. Per the germline V gene, CDR1 is SGHTA and CDR2 is FQGNSA. The V segment lost 4 bases and the J segment 2 bases; nucleotides outside the gene matches: 1. The CDR3 is made up of 14 amino acids.

The chain recombines TRBV7-9 with TRBJ1-4; D ambiguous. Germline CDR1 SEHNR, CDR2 FQNEAQ (reference sequence). The CDR3 consists of 14 residues. Trimming removed 7 bases at V and 6 bases at J, with 15 bases between. The CDR3 nucleotides are TGTGCCAGCATCTCCTCACAATGGGATGAAAAACTGTTTTTT. Residues: CASISSQWDEKLFF.

V is TRBV9 and J is TRBJ2-3; D not resolved. Germline V gene lookup returns CDR1 SGDLS and CDR2 YYNGEE. The ends were cut back, 3 bases at V and 0 bases at J, with 14 bases in the middle. This CDR3 spans 16 amino acids. The CDR3 here is CASSATSSPSTDTQYF. The CDR3 DNA sequence: TGTGCCAGCAGCGCCACAAGCAGTCCCAGCACAGATACGCAGTATTTT.